This T cell receptor beta chain appears in the sequencing data of a study of early T cells in non-severe SARS-CoV-2 infection. The CDR3 loop spans 14 amino acids. Germline V gene data show CDR1 as SEHNR and CDR2 as FQNEAQ (reference sequence). V was pared by 2 bases and J by 0 bases, with 5 bases between. TCRdb re-analysed the 5' RACE reads in MiXCR, keeping a single row per CDR3 protein. This table has more than 60,000 distinct CDR3 sequences, roughly 13% appearing once. The sequenced material came from whole blood. The clonotype originates from an adult who was a healthcare worker with PCR-confirmed SARS-CoV-2 infection or an uninfected control (not recorded which). This chain uses TRBV7-9 with TRBJ1-3; unclear D gene. The CDR3 nucleotides read TGTGCCAGCAGCTTATCTAGCTCTGGAAACACCATATATTTT. This gives the protein CASSLSSSGNTIYF.